The following is a T cell receptor (beta chain) sequence with its context. Its antigen is currently unknown. PCR used 60 Vbeta primers and 13 Jbeta primers. The data were produced by immunoSEQ multiplex PCR, yet TCRdb's version contains in-frame clones alone and is incomplete. The sample consists of 150,000 to 200,000 clones, approximately 84% of them appearing once. This sample was included in a study of cytomegalovirus exposure and HLA in healthy donors. At the level of the study: Roughly 80 million unique TCRs from HLA-typed donors were held in an early data release. Notes on the study in general: A reported reduction in N-insertions relative to the roughly 640-donor mean was seen in an Asian-associated ancestry cluster in a later analysis. Later on, analysis showed that most CMV-associated TCR beta chains appeared to be HLA-restricted. Clonal expansion, a later analysis showed, was greater in HLA-associated TCR beta chains than in equally common others.

V shed 1 base, J shed 4 bases, and the junction held 2 bases outside the gene matches. The CDR3 is 15 amino acids. Germline lookup yields CDR1 SGHVS and CDR2 FQNEAQ. Material for sequencing was PBMCs. The chain is built from TRBV7-8 and TRBJ2-3, with 10 bases that match TRBD1. This sequence was found in a female donor in good health and CMV-seronegative. CDR3 loop: CASSLGTGGSDTQYF. The CDR3 DNA is TGTGCCAGCAGCTTAGGGACAGGGGGATCAGATACGCAGTATTTT.